Sequencing of this TCR beta chain was carried out in a study of T cells in Graves' hyperthyroidism and ophthalmopathy. V shed 2 bases, J shed 5 bases, and the junction held 10 bases outside the gene matches. The CDR3 is 17 amino acids. The germline V gene encodes CDR1 SGHTA and CDR2 FQGNSA. Uncontrolled infections, other autoimmune diseases, pregnancy or lactation led to exclusion of patients. Notes on the study in general: Most thyroid-expanded clonotypes above 0.001 were also found in blood. Model-based prediction identified ophthalmopathy a median 6.5 months prior to its onset. A 13 V-J signature model discriminated ophthalmopathy versus stable hyperthyroidism.

On this clonotype: What it binds is not known.

Amplified regions were TCR beta CDR3 sequences from RNA transcripts. First-round RT-PCR with HTBI primers amplified the TCR CDR3 region. TCRdb re-called the multiplex PCR reads through MiXCR, storing one row per CDR3 protein. Of 650,000 to 750,000 distinct CDR3 sequences listed, approximately 14% are singletons. The rearrangement links TRBV7-2 to TRBJ2-3; 10 bases line up with TRBD2. The clonotype originates from a woman aged 18-29 years with Graves' hyperthyroidism. Sequenced input: blood. The CDR3 sequence is CASSLRRLAGVQDTQYF. CDR3 nucleotides: TGTGCCAGCAGCTTAAGACGGCTAGCGGGAGTCCAAGATACGCAGTATTTT.